In its sample, the clone carrying this T cell receptor (beta chain) was seen once. This record belongs to a study of blood T cell repertoires in COVID-19. Study-wide background: PBMCs, B-cell-depleted T cells, or T cells were the source of the cDNA or gDNA that made up the material.

The CDR3 is 15 residues long. The germline CDR1 and CDR2 sequences are KGHSH and LQKENI. V lost 2 bases, J lost 2 bases, and 12 bases lay in between. Method: immunoSEQ multiplex PCR; TCRdb's copy keeps in-frame clones and lacks some. The data hold over 85,000 clones, with about 85% observed a single time. This TCR derives from a human donor in a cohort sampled during active COVID-19. Sequenced input: peripheral blood. The V and J genes are TRBV18 and TRBJ1-2, with D perhaps TRBD1 (5 bases). This CDR3 reads CASSPEGGANYGYTF. DNA of the CDR3: TGTGCCAGCTCACCAGAGGGAGGGGCCAACTATGGCTACACCTTC.